Listed here are 16 T cell receptor beta chains from one sample, sequenced in a study of blood T cell repertoires in COVID-19. The assay was immunoSEQ multiplex PCR, and TCRdb's table has in-frame clones only and misses some. Of 60,000 to 85,000 clones in the sample, nearly 90% were seen once. Sequencing used peripheral blood. These receptors came from a woman aged 45-65 years with COVID-19, enrolled during active disease.

The gene calls are TRBV19 and TRBJ2-2; TRBD1 aligns across 7 bases. Germline values: CDR1 LNHDA, CDR2 SQIVND (reference sequence). V shed 2 bases, J shed 3 bases, and the junction held 3 bases outside the gene matches. The CDR3 is made up of 15 amino acids. The CDR3 region has the DNA TGTGCCAGTAGTATACAAGGGGGCCACACCGGGGAGCTGTTTTTT. Its protein product is CASSIQGGHTGELFF.

The chain employs TRBV15 and TRBJ2-3; unclear D gene. The ends were cut back, 3 bases at V and 4 bases at J, with 5 bases in the middle. Germline V gives CDR1 LNHNV, CDR2 YYDKDF (reference sequence). This CDR3 region has 12 residues. The CDR3 nucleotides read TGTGCCACCAGCAGCGGTGCAGATACGCAGTATTTT. The encoded protein is CATSSGADTQYF. The variable domain in full, completed from reference TRBV15 and TRBJ2-3, reads DAMVIQNPRYQVTQFGKPVTLSCSQTLNHNVMYWYQQKSSQAPKLLFHYYDKDFNNEADTPDNFQSRRPNTSFCFLDIRSPGLGDTAMYLCATSSGADTQYFGPGTRLTVL.

This chain joins TRBV5-4 and TRBJ2-1; weak D call: TRBD1 (6 bases). Germline-derived CDR1 and CDR2 are SGHNT and YYREEE (reference sequence). This CDR3 has 13 residues. Trimming removed 0 bases at V and 13 bases at J, with 14 bases between. The CDR3 sequence: CASSLERKGEQFF. The CDR3, as DNA: TGTGCCAGCAGCTTGGAGCGTAAGGGGGAACAGTTCTTC.

The V gene is TRBV28, the J gene TRBJ1-1; tentative D call: TRBD1 (5 bases). The CDR3 spans 13 residues. The germline V gene has CDR1 MDHEN and CDR2 SYDVKM. Deletions cut 6 bases from V and 1 base from J, with 9 bases between. The CDR3 DNA reads TGTGCCAGCAGCAACACAGGGAACACTGAAGCTTTCTTT. It specifies CASSNTGNTEAFF. The variable domain in full, completed from reference TRBV28 and TRBJ1-1, reads DVKVTQSSRYLVKRTGEKVFLECVQDMDHENMFWYRQDPGLGLRLIYFSYDVKMKEKGDIPEGYSVSREKKERFSLILESASTNQTSMYLCASSNTGNTEAFFGQGTRLTVV.

This clone was picked up one time. The chain employs TRBV19 and TRBJ2-1; TRBD1 matches at 7 bases. The CDR3 totals 14 residues. V lost 4 bases to trimming and J lost 5 bases; unmatched junction nucleotides: 5. Germline assignment: CDR1 LNHDA and CDR2 SQIVND (reference sequence). This CDR3 is CASSTPGTDNEQFF. For the CDR3, the DNA is TGTGCCAGTAGTACCCCCGGGACAGACAATGAGCAGTTCTTC.

The CDR3 spells CASSPSAGRENEQYF. In DNA, the CDR3 is TGTGCCAGCAGCCCTTCTGCGGGACGCGAAAACGAGCAGTACTTC. The chain has TRBV3-1 (or the pseudogene TRBV3-2) and TRBJ2-7, with D possibly TRBD2 on 6 matching bases. The CDR3 runs 15 residues. Looked up from germline, CDR1 is LGHDT and CDR2 is YNNKEL (reference sequence). With 4 bases removed from V and 5 bases from J, the gap between germline ends came to 18 bases.

The chain recombines TRBV5-5 with TRBJ2-1, with 8 bases that match TRBD2. J gave up 7 bases and V 0 bases, and 0 bases lay outside the gene matches. The CDR3 covers 13 residues. Germline CDR1 is SGHKS and CDR2 is YYEKEE (reference sequence). This CDR3 reads CASSLAGGNEQFF. The DNA of the CDR3 is TGTGCCAGCAGCTTGGCGGGAGGGAATGAGCAGTTCTTC.

This clone was recorded once. The chain is built from TRBV7-2 and TRBJ2-7; the D gene is possibly TRBD2 (6 bases). V was clipped by 0 bases and J by 5 bases, with 14 bases between them. The CDR3 has 15 residues. Germline-derived CDR1 and CDR2 are SGHTA and FQGNSA. In DNA, the CDR3 is TGTGCCAGCAGCTTAGCCGGGAGACATGACAACGAGCAGTACTTC. Its protein product is CASSLAGRHDNEQYF.

This chain joins TRBV18 and TRBJ2-1, with D perhaps TRBD1 (6 bases). The CDR3 sequence is 13 residues long. Trimming took 6 bases from V and 10 from J, leaving 16 bases between them. CDR1 and CDR2 (germline): KGHSH, LQKENI. The CDR3 here is CASSTKFGTEQFF. CDR3 DNA sequence: TGTGCCAGCTCTACGAAGTTCGGGACAGAGCAGTTCTTC.

V usage is TRBV7-2 and J usage is TRBJ1-4; 9 bases are a match to TRBD1. The germline gives CDR1 SGHTA, CDR2 FQGNSA. V gave up 4 bases and J gave up 5 bases; unmatched junction bases: 2. The CDR3 has 14 amino acids. CDR3: CASSYDRGNEKLFF. The CDR3 DNA is TGTGCCAGCAGCTACGACAGGGGGAATGAAAAACTGTTTTTT.

This chain joins TRBV6-5 and TRBJ2-3, with TRBD2 matching over 14 bases. CDR3 length equals 15 residues. Germline lookup yields CDR1 MNHEY and CDR2 SVGAGI. The V and J ends lost 5 bases and 4 bases, in that order; junction bases with no gene match: 2. The DNA for the CDR3 is TGTGCCAGCAGTCGACTAGCGGGAGGGTCAGATACGCAGTATTTT. Its translation: CASSRLAGGSDTQYF.

This chain links TRBV27 with TRBJ1-1; weak D call: TRBD1 (6 bases). The length of the CDR3 is 16 residues. Germline V gene lookup returns CDR1 MNHEY and CDR2 SMNVEV (reference sequence). Trimming pared 0 bases from V and 1 base from J, leaving 12 bases between. The CDR3 DNA sequence: TGTGCCAGCAGTTTATCAGGACAGCGAGAGAACACTGAAGCTTTCTTT. It encodes CASSLSGQRENTEAFF.

The gene calls are TRBV24-1 and TRBJ2-1; D might be TRBD1 (6 bases). Germline CDR1 and CDR2: KGHDR and SFDVKD. The CDR3 runs to 15 residues. The V end was cut by 1 base, the J end by 7 bases, with 13 bases between. The CDR3 bases are TGTGCCACCAGTGATTTTGACAGGCCGGCAAATGAGCAGTTCTTC. This codes for CATSDFDRPANEQFF.

The V gene is TRBV11-3, the J gene TRBJ2-1; 8 bases map to TRBD2. The germline CDR1 and CDR2 sequences are SGHNT and YENEEA. CDR3 length: 18 residues. J was trimmed by 1 base and V by 5 bases; bases with no gene match: 13. The CDR3 reads CASSPRLAGGVSYNEQFF. CDR3 nucleotides: TGTGCCAGCAGCCCCAGATTGGCGGGAGGCGTTTCCTACAATGAGCAGTTCTTC.

The V call is TRBV9, the J call TRBJ2-1; D not resolved. V lost 0 bases and J lost 2, with 9 bases in between. This CDR3 has 15 amino acids. The germline V gene has CDR1 SGDLS and CDR2 YYNGEE. This CDR3 is CASSVAAAPYNEQFF. Written as DNA, the CDR3 is TGTGCCAGCAGCGTAGCCGCGGCACCCTACAATGAGCAGTTCTTC.

This chain links TRBV19 with TRBJ1-1, with D possibly being TRBD1 (6 bases). Looked up from germline, CDR1 is LNHDA and CDR2 is SQIVND (reference sequence). V lost 10 bases to trimming and J lost 3 bases, with 12 bases between them. The CDR3 runs to 12 residues. The CDR3 protein is CAISQGYTEAFF. The CDR3 bases are TGTGCCATCTCACAGGGTTACACTGAAGCTTTCTTT.